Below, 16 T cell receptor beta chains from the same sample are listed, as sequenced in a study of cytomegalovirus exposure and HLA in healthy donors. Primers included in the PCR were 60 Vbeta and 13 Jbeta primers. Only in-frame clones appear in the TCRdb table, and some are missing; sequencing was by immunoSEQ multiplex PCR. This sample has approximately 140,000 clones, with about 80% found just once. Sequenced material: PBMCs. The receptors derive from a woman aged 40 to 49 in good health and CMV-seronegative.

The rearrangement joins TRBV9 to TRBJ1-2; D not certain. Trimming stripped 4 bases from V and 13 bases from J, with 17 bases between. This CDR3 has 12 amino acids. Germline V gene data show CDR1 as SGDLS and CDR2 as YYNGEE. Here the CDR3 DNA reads TGTGCCAGCAGCTCCGGACTGGGCTCGCTCACCTTC. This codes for CASSSGLGSLTF. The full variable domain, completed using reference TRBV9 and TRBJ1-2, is DSGVTQTPKHLITATGQRVTLRCSPRSGDLSVYWYQQSLDQGLQFLIQYYNGEERAKGNILERFSAQQFPDLHSELNLSSLELGDSALYFCASSSGLGSLTFGSGTRLTVV.

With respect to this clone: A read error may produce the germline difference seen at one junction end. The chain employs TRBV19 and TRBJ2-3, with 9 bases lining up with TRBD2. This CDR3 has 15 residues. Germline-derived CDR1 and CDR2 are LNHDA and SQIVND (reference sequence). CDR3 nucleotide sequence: TGTGCCAGTAGCCAATCCGGGACTAGCAGAGATACGCAGTATTTT. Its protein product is CASSQSGTSRDTQYF.

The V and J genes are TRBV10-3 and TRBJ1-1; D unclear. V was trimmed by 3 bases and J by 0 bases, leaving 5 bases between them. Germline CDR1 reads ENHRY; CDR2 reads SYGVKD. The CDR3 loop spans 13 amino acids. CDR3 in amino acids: CAISERVNTEAFF. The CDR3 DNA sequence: TGTGCCATCAGTGAACGGGTGAACACTGAAGCTTTCTTT.

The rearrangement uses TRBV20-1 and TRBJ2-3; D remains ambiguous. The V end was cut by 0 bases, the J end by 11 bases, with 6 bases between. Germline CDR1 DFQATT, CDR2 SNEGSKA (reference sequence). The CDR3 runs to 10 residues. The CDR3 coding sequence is TGCAGTGCTAGAGATCTAGTGCAGTATTTT. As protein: CSARDLVQYF.

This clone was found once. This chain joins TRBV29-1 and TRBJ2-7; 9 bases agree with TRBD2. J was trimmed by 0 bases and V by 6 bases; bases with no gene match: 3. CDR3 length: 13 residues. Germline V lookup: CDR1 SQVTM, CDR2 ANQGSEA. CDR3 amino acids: CSVWTSDSYEQYF. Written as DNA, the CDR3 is TGCAGCGTGTGGACTAGCGACTCCTACGAGCAGTACTTC.

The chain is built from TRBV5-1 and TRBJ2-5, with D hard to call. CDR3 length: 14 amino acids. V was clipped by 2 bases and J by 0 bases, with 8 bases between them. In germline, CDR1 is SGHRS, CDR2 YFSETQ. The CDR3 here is CASSFPDNQETQYF. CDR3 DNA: TGCGCCAGCAGCTTCCCAGACAACCAAGAGACCCAGTACTTC.

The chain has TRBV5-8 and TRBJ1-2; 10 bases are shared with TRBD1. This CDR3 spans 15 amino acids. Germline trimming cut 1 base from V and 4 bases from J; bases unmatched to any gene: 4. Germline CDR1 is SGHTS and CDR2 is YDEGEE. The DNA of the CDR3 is TGTGCCAGCAGCTTGAGTGGGGACAGGGGCTATGGCTACACCTTC. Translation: CASSLSGDRGYGYTF. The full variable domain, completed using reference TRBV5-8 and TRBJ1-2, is EAGVTQSPTHLIKTRGQQATLRCSPISGHTSVYWYQQALGLGLQFLLWYDEGEERNRGNFPPRFSGRQFPNYSSELNVNALELEDSALYLCASSLSGDRGYGYTFGSGTRLTVV.

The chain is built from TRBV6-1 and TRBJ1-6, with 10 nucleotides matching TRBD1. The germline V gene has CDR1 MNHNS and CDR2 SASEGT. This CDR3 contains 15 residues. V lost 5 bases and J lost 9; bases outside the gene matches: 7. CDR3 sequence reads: CASSMRDRGSSPLHF. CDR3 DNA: TGTGCCAGCAGTATGCGGGACAGGGGATCTTCACCCCTCCACTTT.

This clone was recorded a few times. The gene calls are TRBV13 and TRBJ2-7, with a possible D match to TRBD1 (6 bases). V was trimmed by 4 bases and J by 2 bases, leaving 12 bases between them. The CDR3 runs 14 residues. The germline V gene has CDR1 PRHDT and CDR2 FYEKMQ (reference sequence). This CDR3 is CASSSRDKTYEQYF. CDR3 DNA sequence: TGTGCCAGCAGCTCCCGGGACAAAACCTACGAGCAGTACTTC.

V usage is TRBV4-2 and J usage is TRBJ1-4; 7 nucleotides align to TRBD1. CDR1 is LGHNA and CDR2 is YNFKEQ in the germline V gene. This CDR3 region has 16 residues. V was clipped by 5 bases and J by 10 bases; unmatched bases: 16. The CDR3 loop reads CASSTEGDRDPGKLFF. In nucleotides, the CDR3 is TGTGCCAGCAGCACTGAGGGGGACAGAGATCCTGGAAAACTGTTTTTT.

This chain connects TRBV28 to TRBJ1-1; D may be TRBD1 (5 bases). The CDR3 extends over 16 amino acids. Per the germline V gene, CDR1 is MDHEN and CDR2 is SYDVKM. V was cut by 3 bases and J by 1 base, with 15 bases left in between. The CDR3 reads CASSFSAGGGNTEAFF. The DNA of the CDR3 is TGTGCCAGCAGTTTCTCGGCCGGGGGGGGGAACACTGAAGCTTTCTTT.

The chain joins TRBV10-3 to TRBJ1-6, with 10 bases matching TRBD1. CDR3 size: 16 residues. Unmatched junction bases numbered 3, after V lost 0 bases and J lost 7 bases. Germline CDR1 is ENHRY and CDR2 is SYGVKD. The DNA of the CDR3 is TGTGCCATCAGTGAGTCGGGACAGGGGAAAAATTCACCCCTCCACTTT. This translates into CAISESGQGKNSPLHF.

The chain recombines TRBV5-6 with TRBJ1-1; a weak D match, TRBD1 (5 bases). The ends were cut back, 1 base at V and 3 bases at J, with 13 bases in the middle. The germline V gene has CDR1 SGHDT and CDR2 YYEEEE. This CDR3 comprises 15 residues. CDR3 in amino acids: CASSLSVREDTEAFF. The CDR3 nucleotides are TGTGCCAGCAGCTTGTCGGTCAGGGAGGACACTGAAGCTTTCTTT.

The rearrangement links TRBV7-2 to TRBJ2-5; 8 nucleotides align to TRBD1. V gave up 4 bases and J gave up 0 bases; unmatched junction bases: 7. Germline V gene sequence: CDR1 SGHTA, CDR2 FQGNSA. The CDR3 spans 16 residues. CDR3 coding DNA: TGTGCCAGCAGCTGGTCCGGACAGGGTAACCAAGAGACCCAGTACTTC. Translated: CASSWSGQGNQETQYF.

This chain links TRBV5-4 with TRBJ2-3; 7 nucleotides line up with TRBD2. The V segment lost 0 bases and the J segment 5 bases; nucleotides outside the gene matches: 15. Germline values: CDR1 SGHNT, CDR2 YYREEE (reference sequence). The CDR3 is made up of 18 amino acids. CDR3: CASSLARGLPMPRDTQYF. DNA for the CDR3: TGTGCCAGCAGCTTGGCAAGGGGACTACCCATGCCTAGAGATACGCAGTATTTT.

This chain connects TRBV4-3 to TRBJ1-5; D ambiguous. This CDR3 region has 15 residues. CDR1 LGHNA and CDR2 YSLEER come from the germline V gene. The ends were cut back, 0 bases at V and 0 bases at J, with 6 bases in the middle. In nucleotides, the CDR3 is TGCGCCAGCAGCCAAGATGGAGGTAGCAATCAGCCCCAGCATTTT. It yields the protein CASSQDGGSNQPQHF.